Described below is a single T cell receptor (beta chain) sequence and its context. This table comes from immunoSEQ multiplex PCR, and its TCRdb copy is limited to in-frame clones, with some not included. Found here are 300,000 to 400,000 clones, around nine tenths of them singletons; the top ten hold 7.3%. Trimming took 0 bases from V and 6 from J; bases not matched to a gene: 1. CDR3 length: 16 amino acids. Germline V gene sequence: CDR1 KGHDR, CDR2 SFDVKD. This record belongs to a study of blood T cell repertoires in COVID-19. Sequencing input: peripheral blood. V usage is TRBV24-1 and J usage is TRBJ2-2; 12 positions match TRBD1. This TCR came from a woman between 65 and 79 years old with COVID-19, enrolled during active disease. CDR3 residues: CATSDLGTGGSGELFF. The CDR3 DNA is TGTGCCACCAGTGATTTGGGGACAGGGGGCTCCGGGGAGCTGTTTTTT.